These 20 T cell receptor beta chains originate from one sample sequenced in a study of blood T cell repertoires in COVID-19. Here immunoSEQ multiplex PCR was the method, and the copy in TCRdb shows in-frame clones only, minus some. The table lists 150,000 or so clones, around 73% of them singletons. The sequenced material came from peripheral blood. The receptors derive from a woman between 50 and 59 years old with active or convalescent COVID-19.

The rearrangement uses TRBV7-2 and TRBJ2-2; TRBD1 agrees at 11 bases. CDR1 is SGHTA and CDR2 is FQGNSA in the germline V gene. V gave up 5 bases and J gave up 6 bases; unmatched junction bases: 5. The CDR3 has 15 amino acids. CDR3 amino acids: CASSRDRGFAGELFF. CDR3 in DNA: TGTGCCAGCAGCCGGGACAGGGGGTTCGCCGGGGAGCTGTTTTTT.

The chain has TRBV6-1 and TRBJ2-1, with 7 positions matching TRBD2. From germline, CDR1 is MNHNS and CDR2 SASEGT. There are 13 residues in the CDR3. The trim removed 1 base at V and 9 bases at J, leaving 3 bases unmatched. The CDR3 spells CASSEGEGSEQFF. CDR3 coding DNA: TGTGCCAGCAGTGAAGGGGAGGGCAGTGAGCAGTTCTTC.

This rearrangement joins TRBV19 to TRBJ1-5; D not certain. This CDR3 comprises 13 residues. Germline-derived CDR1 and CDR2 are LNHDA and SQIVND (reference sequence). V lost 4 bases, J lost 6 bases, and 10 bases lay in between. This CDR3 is CASSTHSGQPQHF. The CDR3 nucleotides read TGTGCCAGTAGTACGCACTCGGGTCAGCCCCAGCATTTT.

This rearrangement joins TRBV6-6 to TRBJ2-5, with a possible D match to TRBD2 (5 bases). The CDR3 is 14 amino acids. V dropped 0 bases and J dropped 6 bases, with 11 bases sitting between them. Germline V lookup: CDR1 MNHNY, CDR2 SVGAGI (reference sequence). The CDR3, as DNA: TGTGCCAGCAGTTACTCGGCGGGCCTGAAGACCCAGTACTTC. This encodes CASSYSAGLKTQYF.

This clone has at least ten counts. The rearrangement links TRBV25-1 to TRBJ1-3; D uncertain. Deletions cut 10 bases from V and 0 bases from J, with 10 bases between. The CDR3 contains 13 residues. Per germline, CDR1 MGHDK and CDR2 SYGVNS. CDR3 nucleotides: TGTGCCACAAAGCGGGGCTCTGGAAACACCATATATTTT. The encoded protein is CATKRGSGNTIYF.

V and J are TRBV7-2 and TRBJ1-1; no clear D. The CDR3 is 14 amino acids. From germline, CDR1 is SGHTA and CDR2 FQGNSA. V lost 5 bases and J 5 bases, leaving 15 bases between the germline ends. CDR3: CASSQDVGRTEAFF. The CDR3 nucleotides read TGTGCCAGCAGCCAGGACGTGGGGAGGACTGAAGCTTTCTTT.

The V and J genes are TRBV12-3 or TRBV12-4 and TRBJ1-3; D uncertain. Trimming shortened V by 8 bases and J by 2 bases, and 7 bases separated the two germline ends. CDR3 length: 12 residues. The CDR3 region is CASVRAGNTIYF. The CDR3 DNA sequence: TGTGCCAGCGTAAGAGCTGGAAACACCATATATTTT.

The CDR3 reads CASSLVSWRESTGELFF. The CDR3 DNA reads TGTGCCAGCAGCTTAGTAAGTTGGCGGGAGAGCACCGGGGAGCTGTTTTTT. This chain links TRBV7-9 with TRBJ2-2; 7 bases are shared with TRBD2. Germline lookup yields CDR1 SEHNR and CDR2 FQNEAQ (reference sequence). V shed 1 base, J shed 4 bases, and the junction held 9 bases outside the gene matches. This CDR3 contains 17 residues.

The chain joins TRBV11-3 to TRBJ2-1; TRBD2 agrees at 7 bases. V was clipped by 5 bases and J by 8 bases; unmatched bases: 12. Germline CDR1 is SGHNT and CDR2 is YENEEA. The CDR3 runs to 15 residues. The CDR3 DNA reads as TGTGCCAGCAGCGTCGCGAGCGGGGAAACATATGAGCAGTTCTTC. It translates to CASSVASGETYEQFF.

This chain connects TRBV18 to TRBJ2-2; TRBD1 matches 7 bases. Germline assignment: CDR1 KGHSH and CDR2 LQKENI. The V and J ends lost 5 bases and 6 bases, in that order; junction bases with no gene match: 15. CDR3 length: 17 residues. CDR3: CASSDLEGGRGAGELFF. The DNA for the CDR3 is TGTGCCAGCTCAGACCTCGAAGGGGGCCGAGGCGCCGGGGAGCTGTTTTTT. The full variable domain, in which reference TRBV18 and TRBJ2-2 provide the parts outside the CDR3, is NAGVMQNPRHLVRRRGQEARLRCSPMKGHSHVYWYRQLPEEGLKFMVYLQKENIIDESGMPKERFSAEFPKEGPSILRIQQVVRGDSAAYFCASSDLEGGRGAGELFFGEGSRLTVL.

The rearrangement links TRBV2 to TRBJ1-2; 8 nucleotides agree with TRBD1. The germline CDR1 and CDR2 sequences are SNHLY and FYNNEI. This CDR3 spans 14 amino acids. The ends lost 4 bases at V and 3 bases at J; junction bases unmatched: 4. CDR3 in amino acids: CASSGQGRDYGYTF. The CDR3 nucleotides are TGTGCCAGCAGTGGACAGGGGCGAGACTATGGCTACACCTTC.

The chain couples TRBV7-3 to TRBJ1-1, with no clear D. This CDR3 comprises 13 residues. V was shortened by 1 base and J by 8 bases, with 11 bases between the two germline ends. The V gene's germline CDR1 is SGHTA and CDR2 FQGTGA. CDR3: CASSLISRGEAFF. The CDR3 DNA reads TGTGCCAGCAGCTTAATAAGTAGAGGAGAAGCTTTCTTT.

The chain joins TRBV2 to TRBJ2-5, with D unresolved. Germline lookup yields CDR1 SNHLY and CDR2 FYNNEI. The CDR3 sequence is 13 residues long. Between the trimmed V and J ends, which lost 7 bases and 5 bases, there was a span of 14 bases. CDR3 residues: CASTRHPTETQYF. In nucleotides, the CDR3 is TGTGCCAGCACCAGACACCCGACGGAGACCCAGTACTTC.

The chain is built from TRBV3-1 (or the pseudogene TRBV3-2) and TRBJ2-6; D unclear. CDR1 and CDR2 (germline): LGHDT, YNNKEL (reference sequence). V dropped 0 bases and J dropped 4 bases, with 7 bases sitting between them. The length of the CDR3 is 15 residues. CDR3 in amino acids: CASSQDMTGANVLTF. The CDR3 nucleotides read TGTGCCAGCAGCCAAGATATGACAGGGGCCAACGTCCTGACTTTC.

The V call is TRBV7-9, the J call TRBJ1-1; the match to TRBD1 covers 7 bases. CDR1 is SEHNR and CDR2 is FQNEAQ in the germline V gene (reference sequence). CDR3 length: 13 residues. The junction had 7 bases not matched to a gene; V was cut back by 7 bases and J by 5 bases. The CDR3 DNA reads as TGTGCCAGCAAGGGGGCAGGTCTGACTGAAGCTTTCTTT. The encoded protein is CASKGAGLTEAFF. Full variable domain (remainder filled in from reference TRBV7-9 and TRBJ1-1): DTGVSQNPRHKITKRGQNVTFRCDPISEHNRLYWYRQTLGQGPEFLTYFQNEAQLEKSRLLSDRFSAERPKGSFSTLEIQRTEQGDSAMYLCASKGAGLTEAFFGQGTRLTVV.

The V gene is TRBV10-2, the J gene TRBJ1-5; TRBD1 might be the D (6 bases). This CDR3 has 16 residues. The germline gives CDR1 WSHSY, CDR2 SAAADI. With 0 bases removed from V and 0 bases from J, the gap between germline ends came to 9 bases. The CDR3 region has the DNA TGCGCCAGCAGTGAGTCAAGGGGGTATAGCAATCAGCCCCAGCATTTT. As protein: CASSESRGYSNQPQHF.

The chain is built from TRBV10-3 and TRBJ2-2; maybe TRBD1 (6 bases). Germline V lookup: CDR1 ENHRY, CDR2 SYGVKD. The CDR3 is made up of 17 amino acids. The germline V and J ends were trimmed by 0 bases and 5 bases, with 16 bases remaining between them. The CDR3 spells CAISESGPRGGTGELFF. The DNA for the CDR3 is TGTGCCATCAGTGAGTCGGGTCCCAGGGGTGGGACCGGGGAGCTGTTTTTT.

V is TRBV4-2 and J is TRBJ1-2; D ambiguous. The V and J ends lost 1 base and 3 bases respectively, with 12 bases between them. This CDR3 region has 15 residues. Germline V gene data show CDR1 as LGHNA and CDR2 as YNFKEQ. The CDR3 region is CASSQAGVQYYGYTF. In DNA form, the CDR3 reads TGTGCCAGCAGCCAAGCCGGGGTCCAATACTATGGCTACACCTTC.

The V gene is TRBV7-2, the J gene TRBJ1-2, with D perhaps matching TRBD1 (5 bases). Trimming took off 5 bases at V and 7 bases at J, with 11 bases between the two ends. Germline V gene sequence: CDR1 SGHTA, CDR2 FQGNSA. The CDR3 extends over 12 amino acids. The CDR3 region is CASSASGFGYTF. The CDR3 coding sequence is TGTGCCAGCAGCGCCTCAGGGTTTGGCTACACCTTC.

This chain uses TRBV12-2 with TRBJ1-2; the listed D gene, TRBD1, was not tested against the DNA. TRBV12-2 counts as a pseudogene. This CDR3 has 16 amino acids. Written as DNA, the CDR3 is TGTGCAAGTCGCTTAGCCCTGACAGGGGGTGACTATGGCTACACCTTC. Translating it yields CASRLALTGGDYGYTF.